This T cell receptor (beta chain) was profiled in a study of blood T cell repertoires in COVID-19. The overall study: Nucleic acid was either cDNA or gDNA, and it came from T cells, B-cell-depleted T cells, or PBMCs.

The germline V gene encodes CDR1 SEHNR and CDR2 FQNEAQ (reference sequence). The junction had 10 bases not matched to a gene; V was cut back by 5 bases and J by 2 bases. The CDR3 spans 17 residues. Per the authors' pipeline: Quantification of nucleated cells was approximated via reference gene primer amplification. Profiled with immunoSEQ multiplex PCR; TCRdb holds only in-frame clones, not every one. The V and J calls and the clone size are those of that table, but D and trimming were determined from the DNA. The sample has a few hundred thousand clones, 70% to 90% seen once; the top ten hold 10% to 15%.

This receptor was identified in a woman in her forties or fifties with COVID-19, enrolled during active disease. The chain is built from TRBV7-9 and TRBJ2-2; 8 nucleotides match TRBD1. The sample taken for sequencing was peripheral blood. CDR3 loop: CASSPSRGRGNTGELFF. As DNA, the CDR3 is TGTGCCAGCAGCCCAAGCAGGGGGCGAGGAAACACCGGGGAGCTGTTTTTT.